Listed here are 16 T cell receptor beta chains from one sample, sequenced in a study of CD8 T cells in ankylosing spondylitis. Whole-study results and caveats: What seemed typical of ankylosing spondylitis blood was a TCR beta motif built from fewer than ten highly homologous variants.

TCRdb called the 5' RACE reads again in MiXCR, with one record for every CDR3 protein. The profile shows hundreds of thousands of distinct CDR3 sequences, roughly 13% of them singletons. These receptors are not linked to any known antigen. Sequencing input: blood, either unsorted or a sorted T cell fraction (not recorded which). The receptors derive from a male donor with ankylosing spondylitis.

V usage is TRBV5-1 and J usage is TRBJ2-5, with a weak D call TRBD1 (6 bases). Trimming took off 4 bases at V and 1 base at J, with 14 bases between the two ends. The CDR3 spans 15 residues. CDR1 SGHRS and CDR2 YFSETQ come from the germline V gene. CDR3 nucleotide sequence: TGCGCCAGCAGCGGAACAGGGAGCCTCCAAGAGACCCAGTACTTC. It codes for CASSGTGSLQETQYF.

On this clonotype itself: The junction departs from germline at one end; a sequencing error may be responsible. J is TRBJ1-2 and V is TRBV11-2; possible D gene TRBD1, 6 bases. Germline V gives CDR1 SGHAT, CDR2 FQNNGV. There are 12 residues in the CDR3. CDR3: CASSLDLGHPVF. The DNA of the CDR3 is TGTGCCAGCAGCTTAGATTTGGGACACCCGGTCTTC.

The CDR3, as DNA: TGCAGTGCTAGGGCCCCGGCCAGGCGCACAGATACGCAGTATTTT. This sequence encodes CSARAPARRTDTQYF. This chain links TRBV20-1 with TRBJ2-3; D unresolved. Germline CDR1 and CDR2: DFQATT and SNEGSKA (reference sequence). V lost 3 bases and J lost 1, with 14 bases in between. This CDR3 region has 15 residues.

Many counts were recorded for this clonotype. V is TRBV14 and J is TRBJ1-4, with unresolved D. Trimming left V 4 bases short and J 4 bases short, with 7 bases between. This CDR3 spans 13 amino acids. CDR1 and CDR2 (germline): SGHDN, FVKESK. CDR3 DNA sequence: TGTGCCAGCAGCCGAAGCTTTAATGAAAAACTGTTTTTT. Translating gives CASSRSFNEKLFF.

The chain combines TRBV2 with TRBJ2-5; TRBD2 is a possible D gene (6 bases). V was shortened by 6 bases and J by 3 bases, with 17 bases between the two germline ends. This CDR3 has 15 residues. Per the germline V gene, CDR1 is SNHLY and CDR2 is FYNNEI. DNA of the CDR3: TGTGCCAGCAGGGGGGTGGGACTGGCAAAAGAGACCCAGTACTTC. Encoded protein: CASRGVGLAKETQYF.

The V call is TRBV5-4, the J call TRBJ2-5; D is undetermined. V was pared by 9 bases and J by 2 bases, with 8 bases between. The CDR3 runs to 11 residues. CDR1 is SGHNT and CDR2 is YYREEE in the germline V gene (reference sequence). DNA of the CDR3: TGTGCCACAACGGGTCAAGAGACCCAGTACTTC. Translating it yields CATTGQETQYF.

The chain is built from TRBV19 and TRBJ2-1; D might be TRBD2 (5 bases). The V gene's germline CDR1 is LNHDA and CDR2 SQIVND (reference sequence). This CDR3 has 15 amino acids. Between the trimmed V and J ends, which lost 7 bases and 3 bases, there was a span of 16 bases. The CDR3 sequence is CASKGGEFFYNEQFF. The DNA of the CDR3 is TGTGCCAGTAAAGGTGGGGAGTTCTTCTACAATGAGCAGTTCTTC. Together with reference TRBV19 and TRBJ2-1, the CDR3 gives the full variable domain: DGGITQSPKYLFRKEGQNVTLSCEQNLNHDAMYWYRQDPGQGLRLIYYSQIVNDFQKGDIAEGYSVSREKKESFPLTVTSAQKNPTAFYLCASKGGEFFYNEQFFGPGTRLTVL.

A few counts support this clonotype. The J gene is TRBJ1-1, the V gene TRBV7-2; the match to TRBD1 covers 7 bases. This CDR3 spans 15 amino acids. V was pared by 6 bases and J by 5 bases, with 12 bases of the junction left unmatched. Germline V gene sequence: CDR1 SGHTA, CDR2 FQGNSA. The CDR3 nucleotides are TGTGCCAGCAGTCCCGCGACAGGGCGAAGGACTGAAGCTTTCTTT. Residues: CASSPATGRRTEAFF. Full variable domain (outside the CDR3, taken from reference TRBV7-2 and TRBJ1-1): GAGVSQSPSNKVTEKGKDVELRCDPISGHTALYWYRQSLGQGLEFLIYFQGNSAPDKSGLPSDRFSAERTGGSVSTLTIQRTQQEDSAVYLCASSPATGRRTEAFFGQGTRLTVV.

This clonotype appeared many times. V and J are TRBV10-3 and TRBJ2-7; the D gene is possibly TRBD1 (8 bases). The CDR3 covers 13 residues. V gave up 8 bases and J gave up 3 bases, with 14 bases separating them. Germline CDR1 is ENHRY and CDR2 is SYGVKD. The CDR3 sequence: CAIGGGQDYEQYF. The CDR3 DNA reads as TGTGCCATCGGCGGGGGACAGGACTACGAGCAGTACTTC.

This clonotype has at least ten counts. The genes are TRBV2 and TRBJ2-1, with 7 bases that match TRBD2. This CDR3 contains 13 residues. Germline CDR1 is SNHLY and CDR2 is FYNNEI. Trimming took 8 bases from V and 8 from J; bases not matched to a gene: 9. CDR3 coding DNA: TGTGCCAGCGGCGGACTAGAGGGTGATGAGCAGTTCTTC. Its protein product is CASGGLEGDEQFF. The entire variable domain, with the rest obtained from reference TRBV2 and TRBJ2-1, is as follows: EPEVTQTPSHQVTQMGQEVILRCVPISNHLYFYWYRQILGQKVEFLVSFYNNEISEKSEIFDDQFSVERPDGSNFTLKIRSTKLEDSAMYFCASGGLEGDEQFFGPGTRLTVL.

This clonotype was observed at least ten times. The CDR3 region has the DNA TGCGCCAGCAGCTTGGTATCGGAGCAAGAGACCCAGTACTTC. Its translation is CASSLVSEQETQYF. The chain combines TRBV5-1 with TRBJ2-5; D not resolved. This CDR3 has 14 amino acids. Germline loops: CDR1 SGHRS, CDR2 YFSETQ. V gave up 0 bases and J gave up 2 bases, with 8 bases separating them.

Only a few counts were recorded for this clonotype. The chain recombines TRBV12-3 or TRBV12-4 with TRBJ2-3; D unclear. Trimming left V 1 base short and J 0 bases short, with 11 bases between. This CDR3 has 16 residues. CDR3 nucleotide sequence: TGTGCCAGCAGTTTAGTGTCGGAGCACAGCACAGATACGCAGTATTTT. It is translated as CASSLVSEHSTDTQYF.

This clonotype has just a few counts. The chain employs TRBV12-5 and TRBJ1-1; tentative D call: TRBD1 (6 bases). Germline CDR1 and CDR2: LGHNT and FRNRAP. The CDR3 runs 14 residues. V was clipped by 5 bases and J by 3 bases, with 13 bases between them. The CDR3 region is CASGPRGGDTEAFF. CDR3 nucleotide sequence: TGTGCTAGTGGTCCCCGAGGGGGAGACACTGAAGCTTTCTTT.

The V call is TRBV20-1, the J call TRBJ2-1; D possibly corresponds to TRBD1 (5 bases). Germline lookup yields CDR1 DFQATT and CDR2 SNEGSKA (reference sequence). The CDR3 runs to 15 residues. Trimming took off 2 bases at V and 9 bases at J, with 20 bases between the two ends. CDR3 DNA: TGCAGTGCTAGATCAGGGCCTCAGGGTTCGGGTGAGCAGTTCTTC. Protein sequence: CSARSGPQGSGEQFF.

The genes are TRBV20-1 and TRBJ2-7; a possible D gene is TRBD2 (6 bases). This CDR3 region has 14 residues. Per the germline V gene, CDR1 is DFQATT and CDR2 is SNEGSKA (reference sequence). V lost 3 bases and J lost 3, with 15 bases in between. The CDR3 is CSARGPGVGYEQYV. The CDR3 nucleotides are TGCAGTGCTAGGGGCCCGGGGGTTGGCTACGAGCAGTACGTC.

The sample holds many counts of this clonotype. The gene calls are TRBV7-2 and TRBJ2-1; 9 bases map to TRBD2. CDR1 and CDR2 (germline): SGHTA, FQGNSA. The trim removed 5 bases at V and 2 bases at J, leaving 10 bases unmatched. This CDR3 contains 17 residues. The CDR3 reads CASSPQAGGPPYNEQFF. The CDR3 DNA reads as TGTGCCAGCAGCCCCCAGGCGGGAGGGCCCCCCTACAATGAGCAGTTCTTC.